The clone carrying this T cell receptor beta chain was recorded a few times. The data are from a study of T-cell memory formation after mild COVID-19. Germline trimming cut 4 bases from V and 2 bases from J; bases unmatched to any gene: 5. This CDR3 comprises 16 residues. CDR1 and CDR2 (germline): MGHRA, YSYEKL. TCRdb independently ran MiXCR on the 5' RACE reads; one entry per CDR3 protein. The sample lists under 600,000 distinct CDR3 sequences; roughly 21% were seen once. V and J are TRBV4-1 and TRBJ2-3; 11 nucleotides line up with TRBD2. Source material: PBMCs or a T cell subset sorted from them (not recorded which). The origin of this receptor is an adult woman who had mild COVID-19 (a few samples of this study predate the infection). Cell type and time point are not known. The CDR3 loop reads CASSLRLAGFTDTQYF. The CDR3 DNA sequence: TGCGCCAGCAGCCTTAGACTAGCGGGGTTCACAGATACGCAGTATTTT.